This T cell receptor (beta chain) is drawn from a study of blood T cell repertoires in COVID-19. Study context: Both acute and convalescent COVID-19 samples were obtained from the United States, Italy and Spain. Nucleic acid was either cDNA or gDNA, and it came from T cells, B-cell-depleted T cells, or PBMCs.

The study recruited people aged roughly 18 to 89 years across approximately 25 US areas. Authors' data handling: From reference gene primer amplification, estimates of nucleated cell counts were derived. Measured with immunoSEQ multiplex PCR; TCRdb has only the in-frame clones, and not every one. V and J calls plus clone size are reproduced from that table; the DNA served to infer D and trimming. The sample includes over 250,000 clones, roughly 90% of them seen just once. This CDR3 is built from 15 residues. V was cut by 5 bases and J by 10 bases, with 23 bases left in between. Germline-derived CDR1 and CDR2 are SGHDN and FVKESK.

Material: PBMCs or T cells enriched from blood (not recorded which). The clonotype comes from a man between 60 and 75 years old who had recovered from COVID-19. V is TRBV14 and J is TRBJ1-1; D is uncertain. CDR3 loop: CASSLLEGGHLVAFF. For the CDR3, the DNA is TGTGCCAGCAGCTTACTCGAGGGAGGGCACTTGGTAGCTTTCTTT.